The next 18 T cell receptor beta chains were all read from a single sample in a study of OX40 agonist ivuxolimab in advanced cancers. Assay used: immunoSEQ multiplex PCR; TCRdb lists only in-frame clones, some missing. The data contain 40,000 or so clones, around 90% of them singletons. This sample comprised CD4+ or CD8+ T cells sorted from blood, obtained in a trial of the OX40 agonist ivuxolimab. The source is an adult with an advanced solid tumor such as melanoma, head and neck, liver or kidney cancer.

This clone was counted once. The chain links TRBV5-1 to TRBJ2-3, with TRBD2 identical over 11 bases. The CDR3 totals 16 residues. After removal of 7 bases from V and 3 bases from J, the junction contained 10 bases not matched to a gene. From germline, CDR1 is SGHRS and CDR2 YFSETQ. CDR3 sequence: CASQWSGLAGTDTQYF. The DNA for the CDR3 is TGCGCCAGCCAATGGAGCGGACTAGCGGGTACAGATACGCAGTATTTT.

The chain couples TRBV9 to TRBJ1-1; no firm D call. The germline CDR1 and CDR2 sequences are SGDLS and YYNGEE. This CDR3 comprises 15 residues. V lost 1 base and J lost 0, with 10 bases in between. CDR3 protein: CASSVTLSMNTEAFF. The CDR3 bases are TGTGCCAGCAGCGTAACCCTCAGCATGAACACTGAAGCTTTCTTT. The full variable domain, with the rest looked up from reference TRBV9 and TRBJ1-1, is DSGVTQTPKHLITATGQRVTLRCSPRSGDLSVYWYQQSLDQGLQFLIQYYNGEERAKGNILERFSAQQFPDLHSELNLSSLELGDSALYFCASSVTLSMNTEAFFGQGTRLTVV.

The V and J genes are TRBV7-2 and TRBJ2-5, with TRBD1 as a possible D gene (5 bases). This CDR3 has 16 amino acids. The V end lost 1 base, the J end lost 2 bases, and 14 bases lay between the germline ends. Germline loops: CDR1 SGHTA, CDR2 FQGNSA. CDR3 region: CASSLGTNRLQETQYF. The CDR3 nucleotides read TGTGCCAGCAGCTTAGGGACAAACCGTCTACAAGAGACCCAGTACTTC.

The chain carries TRBV7-6 and TRBJ1-1; 10 nucleotides match TRBD1. The CDR3 has 16 residues. CDR1 and CDR2 (germline): SGHVS, FNYEAQ. V was clipped by 5 bases and J by 0 bases; unmatched bases: 6. The DNA of the CDR3 is TGTGCCAGCAGCCTCGGGACAGGGGACTTGAACACTGAAGCTTTCTTT. As protein: CASSLGTGDLNTEAFF. The variable domain in full, with the rest retrieved from reference TRBV7-6 and TRBJ1-1, is GAGVSQSPRYKVTKRGQDVALRCDPISGHVSLYWYRQALGQGPEFLTYFNYEAQQDKSGLPNDRFSAERPEGSISTLTIQRTEQRDSAMYRCASSLGTGDLNTEAFFGQGTRLTVV.

V gene TRBV14 combines with J gene TRBJ2-7, with D hard to call. The germline V and J ends were trimmed by 0 bases and 1 base, with 4 bases remaining between them. Germline CDR1 SGHDN, CDR2 FVKESK. This CDR3 comprises 13 residues. The CDR3 nucleotides read TGTGCCAGCAGCCAAGAACAGTCCTACGAGCAGTACGTC. Protein sequence: CASSQEQSYEQYV.

This chain connects TRBV18 to TRBJ1-4; D is unresolved. The CDR3 spans 14 residues. Trimming left V 3 bases short and J 0 bases short, with 5 bases between. CDR1 and CDR2 (germline): KGHSH, LQKENI. The chain's CDR3 is CASSPSATNEKLFF. CDR3 DNA: TGTGCCAGCTCACCTAGTGCAACTAATGAAAAACTGTTTTTT.

This sequence joins TRBV27 and TRBJ1-1; possibly TRBD1 for D (6 bases). Trimming removed 1 base from V and 3 bases from J, with 12 bases in between. The CDR3 spans 15 residues. Germline CDR1 and CDR2: MNHEY and SMNVEV (reference sequence). DNA for the CDR3: TGTGCCAGCAGTTTATTGTGGGGGGCGGACACTGAAGCTTTCTTT. This gives the protein CASSLLWGADTEAFF.

The CDR3 sequence: CASSFRDRGFDEQFF. The CDR3 DNA is TGTGCCAGCAGCTTCCGGGACAGGGGGTTCGATGAGCAGTTCTTC. This rearrangement joins TRBV13 to TRBJ2-1, with 11 bases aligning to TRBD1. This CDR3 region has 15 residues. The V gene end was trimmed by 3 bases and the J gene end by 8 bases; junction bases not matched to a gene: 6. Germline values: CDR1 PRHDT, CDR2 FYEKMQ (reference sequence).

A single count supports this clone. This rearrangement joins TRBV10-3 to TRBJ2-1, with 7 nucleotides matching TRBD1. Per the germline V gene, CDR1 is ENHRY and CDR2 is SYGVKD. The CDR3 length is 13 residues. Trimming took 10 bases from V and 0 from J; bases not matched to a gene: 3. The CDR3, as DNA: TGTGCCACCGGGGACAGCTCCTACAATGAGCAGTTCTTC. The encoded protein is CATGDSSYNEQFF.

The chain carries TRBV5-5 and TRBJ2-1, with D uncertain. Germline V gene lookup returns CDR1 SGHKS and CDR2 YYEKEE (reference sequence). V shed 4 bases and J shed 5 bases, with 16 bases lying between them. CDR3 length: 15 residues. The CDR3 DNA is TGTGCCAGCAGCCTCTCTCGCCCCACCAACAATGAGCAGTTCTTC. It codes for CASSLSRPTNNEQFF.

The chain uses TRBV6-1 and TRBJ2-7; D gene uncertain. This CDR3 region has 12 residues. Germline lookup yields CDR1 MNHNS and CDR2 SASEGT. Trimming took 2 bases from V and 6 from J, leaving 8 bases between them. The CDR3 nucleotides read TGTGCCAGCAGTGAATATGGCAGCGAGCAGTACTTC. It yields the protein CASSEYGSEQYF.

V gene TRBV11-2 combines with J gene TRBJ1-1; no firm D call. Germline-derived CDR1 and CDR2 are SGHAT and FQNNGV. The length of the CDR3 is 16 residues. V shed 0 bases and J shed 2 bases, with 13 bases lying between them. Here the CDR3 DNA reads TGTGCCAGCAGCTTAGATTTTAATGTCCGTAACACTGAAGCTTTCTTT. Translation: CASSLDFNVRNTEAFF.

This chain connects TRBV4-3 to TRBJ1-6; 8 nucleotides line up with TRBD1. The CDR3 sequence is 16 residues long. Germline-derived CDR1 and CDR2 are LGHNA and YSLEER. The J segment lost 3 bases and the V segment lost 3 bases, leaving 4 bases of the junction unmatched. The CDR3 sequence: CASSQGQDLYNSPLHF. CDR3 DNA sequence: TGCGCCAGCAGCCAGGGACAGGACCTCTATAATTCACCCCTCCACTTT.

The J gene is TRBJ2-7, the V gene TRBV4-1, with a possible D match to TRBD1 (9 bases). The V gene lost 0 bases and the J gene lost 3 bases, with 18 bases spanning the gap. Germline V lookup: CDR1 MGHRA, CDR2 YSYEKL. The CDR3 contains 17 residues. CDR3 sequence: CASSQDHGGDRDYEQYF. As DNA, the CDR3 is TGCGCCAGCAGCCAAGATCACGGGGGGGACAGGGACTACGAGCAGTACTTC.

The chain has TRBV28 and TRBJ1-2; D remains ambiguous. The V end was cut by 3 bases, the J end by 8 bases, with 13 bases between. The CDR3 has 13 amino acids. Per the germline V gene, CDR1 is MDHEN and CDR2 is SYDVKM. The chain's CDR3 is CASSLGTPAGYTF. CDR3 nucleotide sequence: TGTGCCAGCAGTTTGGGAACCCCCGCAGGCTACACCTTC.

This clone has only a few counts. J is TRBJ1-5 and V is TRBV2; the match to TRBD1 covers 7 bases. The CDR3 is 14 residues long. The germline gives CDR1 SNHLY, CDR2 FYNNEI. The V gene end was trimmed by 5 bases and the J gene end by 4 bases; junction bases not matched to a gene: 5. The CDR3 reads CASSPWDSNQPQHF. DNA of the CDR3: TGTGCCAGCAGTCCTTGGGACAGTAATCAGCCCCAGCATTTT.

V is TRBV4-3 and J is TRBJ1-1; D gene ambiguous. CDR3 length: 14 residues. Germline V gene data show CDR1 as LGHNA and CDR2 as YSLEER. Deletions cut 4 bases from V and 1 base from J, with 10 bases between. The CDR3 here is CASSPTTENTEAFF. The CDR3 nucleotides are TGCGCCAGCAGCCCTACAACCGAGAACACTGAAGCTTTCTTT.

This chain connects TRBV6-1 to TRBJ2-7; 11 bases are a match to TRBD2. This CDR3 has 15 residues. The V gene end was trimmed by 7 bases and the J gene end by 3 bases; junction bases not matched to a gene: 8. Germline CDR1 is MNHNS and CDR2 is SASEGT. The CDR3 here is CASTPLAGELYEQYF. In nucleotides, the CDR3 is TGTGCCAGCACCCCACTAGCGGGGGAGCTCTACGAGCAGTACTTC.